What follows is one T cell receptor beta chain and its context. The table came from immunoSEQ multiplex PCR; TCRdb's copy has only in-frame clones and leaves some out. This sample has about 69,000 clones, with nearly 90% found just once. The sample comes from a study of OX40 agonist ivuxolimab in advanced cancers. The overall study: Patients got intravenous ivuxolimab at 0.01 to 10 mg/kg every 2 weeks. Eligibility admitted prior anti-PD-1, anti-PD-L1 or anti-CTLA-4 therapy; 40% to 50% had some.

There are 15 residues in the CDR3. Germline-derived CDR1 and CDR2 are SGHRS and YFSETQ. V lost 4 bases and J lost 7, with 20 bases in between. The TCR comes from an adult with an advanced solid tumor such as melanoma, head and neck, liver or kidney cancer. Sample: CD4+ or CD8+ T cells sorted from blood, taken in a trial of the OX40 agonist ivuxolimab. This chain joins TRBV5-1 and TRBJ1-2; D possibly corresponds to TRBD1 (6 bases). CDR3: CASSPQVETGPGYTF. Here the CDR3 DNA reads TGCGCCAGCAGCCCGCAAGTAGAGACAGGCCCTGGCTACACCTTC. Supplemented by reference TRBV5-1 and TRBJ1-2, the full variable domain reads KAGVTQTPRYLIKTRGQQVTLSCSPISGHRSVSWYQQTPGQGLQFLFEYFSETQRNKGNFPGRFSGRQFSNSRSEMNVSTLELGDSALYLCASSPQVETGPGYTFGSGTRLTVV.